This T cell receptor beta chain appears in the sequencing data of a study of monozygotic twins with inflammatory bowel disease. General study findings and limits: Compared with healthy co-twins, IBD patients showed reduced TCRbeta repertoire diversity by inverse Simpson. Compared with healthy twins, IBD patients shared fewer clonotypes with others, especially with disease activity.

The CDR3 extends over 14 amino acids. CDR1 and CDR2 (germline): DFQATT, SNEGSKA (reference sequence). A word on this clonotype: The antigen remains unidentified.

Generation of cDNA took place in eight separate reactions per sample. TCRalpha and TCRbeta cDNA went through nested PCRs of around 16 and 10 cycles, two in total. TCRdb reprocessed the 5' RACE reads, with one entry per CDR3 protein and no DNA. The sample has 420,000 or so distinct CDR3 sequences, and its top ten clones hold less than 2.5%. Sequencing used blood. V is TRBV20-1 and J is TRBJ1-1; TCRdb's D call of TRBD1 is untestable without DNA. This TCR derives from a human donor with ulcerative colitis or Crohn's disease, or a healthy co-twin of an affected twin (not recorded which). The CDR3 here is CSARDRGQNTEAFF.